This T cell receptor (beta chain) came from a study of T cells after yellow fever vaccination. Points from the study as a whole: A minor fraction of clonotypes spanned both CD4 and CD8 compartments. Re-detected after boosting: most primary clones, 95% to 98% of CD4 and roughly 90% of CD8. Abundant bulk-population clonotypes could contaminate the FACS-sorted repertoires.

About this clonotype itself: Its target is not known.

The TCR cDNA carried a universal primer site and UMIs from 5'RACE template switching. TCRdb reprocessed the 5' RACE reads with MiXCR, giving one entry per CDR3 protein. The sample has about 260,000 distinct CDR3 sequences; around 5.3% are singletons. Per germline, CDR1 LNHDA and CDR2 SQIVND (reference sequence). The CDR3 runs to 15 residues. V gave up 4 bases and J gave up 2 bases; unmatched junction bases: 6. The sequence was collected from a man between 18 and 29 years old who received the YFV17D yellow fever vaccine. The gene calls are TRBV19 and TRBJ2-5; 8 bases align to TRBD1. The sequencing used CD4+ T cells sorted from PBMCs, collected on the day of the yellow fever booster vaccination. CDR3 coding DNA: TGTGCCAGTAGTACGGATGGACAGGGACAAGAGACCCAGTACTTC. Translating gives CASSTDGQGQETQYF.